These 12 T cell receptor beta chains originate from one sample sequenced in a study of OX40 agonist ivuxolimab in advanced cancers. Data came from immunoSEQ multiplex PCR; TCRdb stores just in-frame clones and leaves some out. This table has approximately 22,000 clones, just under 85% appearing once. The sequences come from CD4+ or CD8+ T cells sorted from blood, collected in a trial of the OX40 agonist ivuxolimab. The receptors shown here come from an adult with an advanced solid tumor such as melanoma, head and neck, liver or kidney cancer.

The chain combines TRBV5-1 with TRBJ2-3; D might be TRBD1 or TRBD2, each matching 5 bases. This CDR3 region has 15 residues. V was cut by 1 base and J by 2 bases, with 11 bases left in between. Germline-derived CDR1 and CDR2 are SGHRS and YFSETQ. CDR3 nucleotide sequence: TGCGCCAGCAGCTTGCGGGACCCTTTCACAGATACGCAGTATTTT. Translating gives CASSLRDPFTDTQYF. Drawing the rest from reference TRBV5-1 and TRBJ2-3, the complete variable domain is KAGVTQTPRYLIKTRGQQVTLSCSPISGHRSVSWYQQTPGQGLQFLFEYFSETQRNKGNFPGRFSGRQFSNSRSEMNVSTLELGDSALYLCASSLRDPFTDTQYFGPGTRLTVL.

The chain joins TRBV11-2 to TRBJ2-7; 12 bases map to TRBD2. V lost 1 base to trimming and J lost 2 bases; unmatched junction nucleotides: 6. Germline loops: CDR1 SGHAT, CDR2 FQNNGV. The CDR3 loop spans 17 amino acids. This CDR3 reads CASSLGFRTSGTYEQYF. As DNA, the CDR3 is TGTGCCAGCAGCTTAGGGTTCAGGACTAGCGGGACCTACGAGCAGTACTTC.

This chain links TRBV7-8 with TRBJ1-1; 11 nucleotides match TRBD1. This CDR3 contains 16 residues. Per the germline V gene, CDR1 is SGHVS and CDR2 is FQNEAQ. J lost 4 bases, V lost 4 bases, and 8 bases had no gene match. The CDR3 DNA is TGTGCCAGCAGCTCGGACAGGGGGCCTAGAGGCACTGAAGCTTTCTTT. Translation gives CASSSDRGPRGTEAFF.

This chain joins TRBV7-6 and TRBJ2-2; 11 bases line up with TRBD2. Per the germline V gene, CDR1 is SGHVS and CDR2 is FNYEAQ. The CDR3 is 18 residues long. The V segment lost 1 base and the J segment 0 bases; nucleotides outside the gene matches: 4. In DNA, the CDR3 is TGTGCCAGCAGCTTAGGGACTAGCGGGTTCTCGAACACCGGGGAGCTGTTTTTT. It yields the protein CASSLGTSGFSNTGELFF. The full variable domain, rest sourced from reference TRBV7-6 and TRBJ2-2, is GAGVSQSPRYKVTKRGQDVALRCDPISGHVSLYWYRQALGQGPEFLTYFNYEAQQDKSGLPNDRFSAERPEGSISTLTIQRTEQRDSAMYRCASSLGTSGFSNTGELFFGEGSRLTVL.

The V and J genes are TRBV11-2 and TRBJ2-1; D remains ambiguous. Germline CDR1 is SGHAT and CDR2 is FQNNGV. The CDR3 spans 15 residues. V shed 3 bases and J shed 2 bases, with 11 bases lying between them. The CDR3: CASSFTPITYNEQFF. CDR3 sequence (DNA): TGTGCCAGCAGCTTCACGCCGATAACCTACAATGAGCAGTTCTTC. The variable domain in full, completed from reference TRBV11-2 and TRBJ2-1, reads EAGVAQSPRYKIIEKRQSVAFWCNPISGHATLYWYQQILGQGPKLLIQFQNNGVVDDSQLPKDRFSAERLKGVDSTLKIQPAKLEDSAVYLCASSFTPITYNEQFFGPGTRLTVL.

The genes are TRBV4-1 and TRBJ2-2; D may be TRBD2 (6 bases). V was cut by 1 base and J by 0 bases, with 12 bases left in between. Germline CDR1 reads MGHRA; CDR2 reads YSYEKL. This CDR3 comprises 17 residues. This chain's CDR3 is CASSQGEAGPNTGELFF. The CDR3 nucleotides are TGCGCCAGCAGCCAAGGGGAGGCGGGCCCGAACACCGGGGAGCTGTTTTTT.

The rearrangement joins TRBV4-1 to TRBJ2-7; 7 bases are a match to TRBD1. J lost 0 bases, V lost 3 bases, and 8 bases had no gene match. The CDR3 extends over 16 amino acids. Germline V lookup: CDR1 MGHRA, CDR2 YSYEKL. The CDR3 reads CASSQGSAGGSYEQYF. CDR3 DNA sequence: TGCGCCAGCAGCCAGGGTTCTGCAGGGGGCTCCTACGAGCAGTACTTC.

The gene calls are TRBV9 and TRBJ2-1; a possible D gene is TRBD2 (5 bases). The CDR3 runs to 16 residues. Germline V gives CDR1 SGDLS, CDR2 YYNGEE. The V and J ends lost 3 bases and 4 bases respectively, with 17 bases between them. The CDR3 DNA is TGTGCCAGCAGCGGTATCCCTTTCGGGGATTACAATGAGCAGTTCTTC. The encoded protein is CASSGIPFGDYNEQFF.

J is TRBJ2-7 and V is TRBV9, with TRBD2 identical over 7 bases. J lost 6 bases, V lost 3 bases, and 6 bases had no gene match. The CDR3 loop spans 13 amino acids. The germline V gene encodes CDR1 SGDLS and CDR2 YYNGEE. CDR3 loop: CASSGGTIGEQYF. The CDR3 coding sequence is TGTGCCAGCAGCGGAGGGACTATCGGCGAGCAGTACTTC.

A single count supports this clone. The genes are TRBV7-3 and TRBJ2-7, with D unclear. Trimming took 5 bases from V and 3 from J, leaving 11 bases between them. The CDR3 loop spans 13 amino acids. In germline, CDR1 is SGHTA, CDR2 FQGTGA. The CDR3 sequence is CASSIDWGYEQYF. CDR3 coding DNA: TGTGCCAGCAGCATAGACTGGGGCTACGAGCAGTACTTC.

V and J are TRBV7-9 and TRBJ2-5, with 12 bases fitting TRBD1. Per germline, CDR1 SEHNR and CDR2 FQNEAQ (reference sequence). J was trimmed by 4 bases and V by 1 base; bases with no gene match: 4. There are 16 residues in the CDR3. The CDR3: CASSLGGTGGRETQYF. The CDR3 DNA reads TGTGCCAGCAGCTTAGGGGGGACAGGGGGCCGAGAGACCCAGTACTTC.

The rearrangement joins TRBV16 to TRBJ2-1, with D hard to call. CDR3 size: 12 residues. Germline V gene data show CDR1 as KGHSY and CDR2 as FQNENV. V lost 3 bases and J 5 bases, leaving 5 bases between the germline ends. For the CDR3, the DNA is TGTGCCAGCAGCCAGCCTAACAATGAGCAGTTCTTC. Residues: CASSQPNNEQFF. The full variable domain, in which reference TRBV16 and TRBJ2-1 provide the parts outside the CDR3, is GEEVAQTPKHLVRGEGQKAKLYCAPIKGHSYVFWYQQVLKNEFKFLISFQNENVFDETGMPKERFSAKCLPNSPCSLEIQATKLEDSAVYFCASSQPNNEQFFGPGTRLTVL.